One and the same sample provided the 9 T cell receptor beta chains below, sequenced in a study of shared clonotypes between healthy human individuals. The table came from immunoSEQ multiplex PCR; TCRdb's copy has only in-frame clones and leaves some out. The sample comprises 800,000 to 1,200,000 clones, approximately 80% of which are singletons, and about 0.52% rests with the top ten. The sequencing sample was made of memory CD4+ T cells from PBMCs. Documented subset: CD45RA-negative fraction. These receptors were obtained from a man between 18 and 29 years old in good health. Some clones in this sample may be carry-over from other donors' samples.

The chain carries TRBV19 and TRBJ2-1; 8 positions agree with TRBD1. J gave up 1 base and V 4 bases, and 3 bases lay outside the gene matches. Germline V gene data show CDR1 as LNHDA and CDR2 as SQIVND (reference sequence). The CDR3 spans 15 residues. Here the CDR3 DNA reads TGTGCCAGTAGTAAACAGGGGGGTTCCTACAATGAGCAGTTCTTC. Translated: CASSKQGGSYNEQFF.

This clone was picked up a small number of times. The V and J genes are TRBV28 and TRBJ1-5; D is undetermined. This CDR3 has 16 amino acids. V lost 5 bases and J 0 bases, leaving 14 bases between the germline ends. CDR1 is MDHEN, CDR2 SYDVKM, per germline. The CDR3: CASSRLGANSNQPQHF. The CDR3 DNA follows: TGTGCCAGCAGTCGGCTAGGAGCGAATAGCAATCAGCCCCAGCATTTT. The full variable domain, with the rest looked up from reference TRBV28 and TRBJ1-5, is DVKVTQSSRYLVKRTGEKVFLECVQDMDHENMFWYRQDPGLGLRLIYFSYDVKMKEKGDIPEGYSVSREKKERFSLILESASTNQTSMYLCASSRLGANSNQPQHFGDGTRLSIL.

J is TRBJ1-2 and V is TRBV5-1, with no clear D. Trimming left V 2 bases short and J 6 bases short, with 14 bases between. In germline, CDR1 is SGHRS, CDR2 YFSETQ. The CDR3 contains 14 residues. CDR3 in amino acids: CASSLVPSPDGYTF. Written as DNA, the CDR3 is TGCGCCAGCAGCTTAGTACCATCTCCCGATGGCTACACCTTC.

The chain uses TRBV5-1 and TRBJ1-3; a possible D gene is TRBD1 (5 bases). V gave up 4 bases and J gave up 0 bases, with 14 bases separating them. This CDR3 comprises 16 residues. Germline V gives CDR1 SGHRS, CDR2 YFSETQ. The CDR3 sequence is CASSGGDSSSGNTIYF. The CDR3 DNA follows: TGCGCCAGCAGCGGGGGGGATTCCAGCTCTGGAAACACCATATATTTT.

The gene calls are TRBV7-9 and TRBJ2-2; D remains ambiguous. The V end was cut by 3 bases, the J end by 6 bases, with 8 bases between. This CDR3 has 13 amino acids. Germline loops: CDR1 SEHNR, CDR2 FQNEAQ (reference sequence). CDR3 sequence (DNA): TGTGCCAGCAGCTTTTTATTCTCCGGGGAGCTGTTTTTT. Protein sequence: CASSFLFSGELFF.

This rearrangement joins TRBV4-1 to TRBJ2-1; D unresolved. The CDR3 loop spans 16 amino acids. V dropped 4 bases and J dropped 7 bases, with 20 bases sitting between them. CDR1 is MGHRA and CDR2 is YSYEKL in the germline V gene. This chain's CDR3 is CASSPQSAKVGNEQFF. The CDR3 coding sequence is TGCGCCAGCAGCCCGCAATCGGCTAAAGTGGGGAATGAGCAGTTCTTC.

V and J are TRBV7-9 and TRBJ2-1; 8 bases fit TRBD2. Germline assignment: CDR1 SEHNR and CDR2 FQNEAQ (reference sequence). The CDR3 contains 15 residues. Losses at the gene ends were 3 bases for V and 4 bases for J; bases not matched to a gene: 5. In nucleotides, the CDR3 is TGTGCCAGCAGCTTGGGACTAGATAGGTACAATGAGCAGTTCTTC. It is translated as CASSLGLDRYNEQFF.

The rearrangement uses TRBV30 and TRBJ2-7; D might be TRBD1 (6 bases). Germline V lookup: CDR1 GTSNPN, CDR2 SVGIG (reference sequence). V dropped 7 bases and J dropped 9 bases, with 19 bases sitting between them. The CDR3 covers 12 residues. The CDR3 sequence: CALRWGRPGQYF. The CDR3 coding sequence is TGTGCCTTACGGTGGGGGCGCCCCGGGCAGTACTTC.

The rearrangement links TRBV7-9 to TRBJ1-2, with 11 nucleotides matching TRBD1. Trimming at V came to 4 bases and at J to 4 bases, leaving 2 bases not matched to a gene. The length of the CDR3 is 14 residues. Germline assignment: CDR1 SEHNR and CDR2 FQNEAQ (reference sequence). CDR3 protein: CASSSGTGGYGYTF. CDR3 coding DNA: TGTGCCAGCAGCTCGGGGACAGGGGGCTATGGCTACACCTTC.